This TCR beta chain comes out of a study of blood T cell repertoires in COVID-19. Study context: The United States, Italy and Spain supplied acute and convalescent COVID-19 samples. PBMCs, B-cell-depleted T cells, or T cells provided the cDNA or gDNA that made up the material.

Original analysis: Nucleated cell number was recorded as an estimate derived from reference gene primer amplification. TCRdb's table, derived via immunoSEQ multiplex PCR, lists solely in-frame clones and lacks some. D and trimming were read from the DNA, whereas the V and J calls and clone size are those reported in that table. Of around 330,000 clones listed, about 91% were seen once; the top ten hold about 1.5%. With V trimmed by 4 bases and J by 4 bases, 5 bases remained unmatched. This CDR3 has 15 amino acids. The germline CDR1 and CDR2 sequences are SGHTA and FQGNSA. While infection was still active, Seattle patients were enrolled and then followed longitudinally.

Specimen: peripheral blood. The J gene is TRBJ2-1, the V gene TRBV7-2, with TRBD1 matching over 9 bases. This clonotype originated in a woman under 40 with COVID-19, enrolled during active disease. The DNA for the CDR3 is TGTGCCAGCAGCTCTACCGGGACAGGGTACAATGAGCAGTTCTTC. This sequence encodes CASSSTGTGYNEQFF. Together with reference TRBV7-2 and TRBJ2-1, the CDR3 gives the full variable domain: GAGVSQSPSNKVTEKGKDVELRCDPISGHTALYWYRQSLGQGLEFLIYFQGNSAPDKSGLPSDRFSAERTGGSVSTLTIQRTQQEDSAVYLCASSSTGTGYNEQFFGPGTRLTVL.